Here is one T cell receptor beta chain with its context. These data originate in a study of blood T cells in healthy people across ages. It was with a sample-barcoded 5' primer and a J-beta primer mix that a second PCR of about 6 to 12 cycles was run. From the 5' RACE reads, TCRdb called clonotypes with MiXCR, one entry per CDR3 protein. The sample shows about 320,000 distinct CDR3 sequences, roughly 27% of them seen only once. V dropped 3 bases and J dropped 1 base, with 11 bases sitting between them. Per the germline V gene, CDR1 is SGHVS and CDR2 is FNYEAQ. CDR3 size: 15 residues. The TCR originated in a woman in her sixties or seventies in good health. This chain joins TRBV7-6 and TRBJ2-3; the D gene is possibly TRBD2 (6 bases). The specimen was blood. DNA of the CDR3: TGTGCCAGCAGCTTGGGGGACTTCCGCACAGATACGCAGTATTTT. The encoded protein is CASSLGDFRTDTQYF.